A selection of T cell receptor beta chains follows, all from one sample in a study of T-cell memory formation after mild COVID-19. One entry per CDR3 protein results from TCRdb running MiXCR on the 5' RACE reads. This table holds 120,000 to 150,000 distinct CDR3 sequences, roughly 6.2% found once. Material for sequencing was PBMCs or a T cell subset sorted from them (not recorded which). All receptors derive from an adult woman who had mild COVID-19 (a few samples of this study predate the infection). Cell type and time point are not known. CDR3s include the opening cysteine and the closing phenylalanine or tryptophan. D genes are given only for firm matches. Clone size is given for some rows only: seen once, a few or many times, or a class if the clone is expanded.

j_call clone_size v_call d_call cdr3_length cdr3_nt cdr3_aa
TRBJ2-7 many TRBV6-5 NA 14 TGTGCCAGCGGGCCGATTCCAGCTCCTACGGAGCAGTACTTC CASGPIPAPTEQYF
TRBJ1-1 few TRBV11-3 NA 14 TGTGCCAGCAGCTTAGATTTGGGGAACACTGAAGCTTTCTTT CASSLDLGNTEAFF
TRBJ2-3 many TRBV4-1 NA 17 TGCGCCAGCAGCCACCAGAGGGGGGGTACGAACACAGATACGCAGTATTTT CASSHQRGGTNTDTQYF
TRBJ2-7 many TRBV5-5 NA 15 TGTGCCAGCAGCTTTGGGCAGGGTCCCTCCTACGAGCAGTACTTC CASSFGQGPSYEQYF
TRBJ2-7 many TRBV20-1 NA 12 TGCAGTGCTAGATCGGGGGCCTACGAGCAGTACTTC CSARSGAYEQYF
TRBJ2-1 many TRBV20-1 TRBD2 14 TGCAGTGCTGGACTAGCCGGCTTCTACAATGAGCAGTTCTTC CSAGLAGFYNEQFF
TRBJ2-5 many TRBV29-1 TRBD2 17 TGCAGCGTTGGCGTGGCATCCGGGACCACCTGGGGAGGGGCCCAGTACTTC CSVGVASGTTWGGAQYF
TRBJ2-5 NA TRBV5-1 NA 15 TGCGCCAGCAGCTTGGGCAGGGACATACAAGAGACCCAGTACTTC CASSLGRDIQETQYF
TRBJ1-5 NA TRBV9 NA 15 TGTGCCAGCAGCGTAAGCCCCTATAGCAATCAGCCCCAGCATTTT CASSVSPYSNQPQHF
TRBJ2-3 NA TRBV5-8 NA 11 TGTGCCAGCGGATTAACAGATACGCAGTATTTT CASGLTDTQYF
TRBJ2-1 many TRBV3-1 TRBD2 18 TGTGCCAGCAGCCAAGAACCCCGGGGACTAGGACCAGACAATGAGCAGTTCTTC CASSQEPRGLGPDNEQFF
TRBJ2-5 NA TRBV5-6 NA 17 TGTGCCAGCAGCATAAAGACCGGGACCAGGGGGGAAGAGACCCAGTACTTC CASSIKTGTRGEETQYF
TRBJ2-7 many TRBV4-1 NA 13 TGCGCCAGCAGCCAAGAGGTCTCCTACGAGCAGTACTTC CASSQEVSYEQYF
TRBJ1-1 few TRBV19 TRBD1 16 TGTGCCAGTAGTCTCCGACAGGGAGAGGGGAGCACTGAAGCTTTCTTT CASSLRQGEGSTEAFF
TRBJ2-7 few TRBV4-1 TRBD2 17 TGCGCCAGCAGCCTCGGGACTAGCGGGGGGGATCTTTACGAGCAGTACTTC CASSLGTSGGDLYEQYF
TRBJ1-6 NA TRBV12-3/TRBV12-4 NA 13 TGTGCCAGCAGTGCCTCAAGGGATTCACCCATCCACTTT CASSASRDSPIHF
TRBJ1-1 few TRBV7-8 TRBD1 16 TGTGCCAGCAGCTTAGCGCTGGGACAGGAGAACACTGAAGCTTTCTTT CASSLALGQENTEAFF
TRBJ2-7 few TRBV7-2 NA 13 TGTGCCAGCAGCTTAGAAATAGGGGGCGAGCAGTACTTC CASSLEIGGEQYF
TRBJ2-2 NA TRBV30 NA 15 TGTGCCTGGAGCTTACACAGGCCCCGCACCGGGGAGCTGTTTTTT CAWSLHRPRTGELFF
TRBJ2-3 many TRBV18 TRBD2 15 TGTGCCAGCTCCCCGCTAGCGGCGGGAACAGATACGCAGTATTTT CASSPLAAGTDTQYF
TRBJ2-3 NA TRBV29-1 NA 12 TGCAGCGCCTGGGCGTGGTCAGATACGCAGTATTTT CSAWAWSDTQYF
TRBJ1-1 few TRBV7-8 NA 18 TGTGCCAGCAGCTTAGTGGCGGCGGGGGTGGGATTGGTCACTGAAGCTTTCTTT CASSLVAAGVGLVTEAFF
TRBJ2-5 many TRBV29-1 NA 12 TGCAGCGCCAAGGAGGGTCGAGGGACCCAGTACTTC CSAKEGRGTQYF
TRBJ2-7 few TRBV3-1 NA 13 TGTGCCAGCAGCTTCTCTGGGAACTACGAGCAGTACTTC CASSFSGNYEQYF
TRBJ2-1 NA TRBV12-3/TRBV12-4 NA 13 TGTGCCAGCAGCATTACAGGGAACAATGAGCAGTTCTTC CASSITGNNEQFF
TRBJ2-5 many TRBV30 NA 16 TGTGCCTGGAGCGGCTCACTCGGGGTGGGAGGAGAGACCCAGTACTTC CAWSGSLGVGGETQYF
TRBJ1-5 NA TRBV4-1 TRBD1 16 TGCGACAGCAGCCCGGAGATCACAGGGGGGGGGCAGCCCCAGCATTTT CDSSPEITGGGQPQHF
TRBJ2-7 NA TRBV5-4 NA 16 TGTGCCAGCAGCTACTCGGGGGGCGCCAAGACCTACGAGCAGTACTTC CASSYSGGAKTYEQYF
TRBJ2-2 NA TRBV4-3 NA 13 TGCGCCAGCAGCCAAGAGACCGCGGGGGAGCTGTTTTTT CASSQETAGELFF
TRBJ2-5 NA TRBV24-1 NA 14 TGTGCCACCAGTGGATTCGGGATGGGAGAGACCCAGTACTTC CATSGFGMGETQYF
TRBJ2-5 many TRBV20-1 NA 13 TGCAGTGCTAGTAACAGGGCTCAAGAGACCCAGTACTTC CSASNRAQETQYF
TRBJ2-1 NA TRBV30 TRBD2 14 TGTGCCTGGAGTGGGCTAGCGGGAGCCAGTGAGCAGTTCTTC CAWSGLAGASEQFF
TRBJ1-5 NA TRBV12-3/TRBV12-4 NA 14 TGTGCCAGCAGTGCGCTTGCGGGCAATCAGCCCCAGCATTTT CASSALAGNQPQHF
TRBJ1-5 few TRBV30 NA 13 TGTGCCTGGAGTCTCTGGTTGGGTCAGCCCCAGCATTTT CAWSLWLGQPQHF
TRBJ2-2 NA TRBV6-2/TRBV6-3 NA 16 TGTGCCAGCAGTTACCGCAGGGGACTAAACACCGGGGAGCTGTTTTTT CASSYRRGLNTGELFF
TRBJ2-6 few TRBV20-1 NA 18 TGCAGTGCTGCCCCGGGACCAGGGGAAATCGCTGGGGCCAACGTCCTGACTTTC CSAAPGPGEIAGANVLTF
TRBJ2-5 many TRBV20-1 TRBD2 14 TGCAGTGCCCGGACTAGCGGGACGGGAGAGACCCAGTACTTC CSARTSGTGETQYF
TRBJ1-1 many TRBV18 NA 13 TGTGCCAGCTCACCTCAGGGTAAGACTGAAGCTTTCTTT CASSPQGKTEAFF
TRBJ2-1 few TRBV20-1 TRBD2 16 TGCAGTGCGAATCCATCTAGCGGGTACTCCTACAATGAGCAGTTCTTC CSANPSSGYSYNEQFF
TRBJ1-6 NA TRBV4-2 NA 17 TGTGCCAGCAGCCAAGGGGGCTCGGGGGCGTTAGTTTCACCCCTCCACTTT CASSQGGSGALVSPLHF